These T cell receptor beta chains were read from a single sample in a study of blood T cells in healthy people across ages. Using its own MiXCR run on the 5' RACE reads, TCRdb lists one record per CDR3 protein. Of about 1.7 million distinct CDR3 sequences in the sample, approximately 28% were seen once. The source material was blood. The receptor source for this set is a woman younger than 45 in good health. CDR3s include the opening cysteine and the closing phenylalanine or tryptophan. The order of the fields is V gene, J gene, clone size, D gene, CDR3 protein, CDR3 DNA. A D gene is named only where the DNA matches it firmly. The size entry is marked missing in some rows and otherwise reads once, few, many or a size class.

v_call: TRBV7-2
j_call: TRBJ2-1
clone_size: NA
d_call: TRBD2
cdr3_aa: CASSLGLAGGFEQFF
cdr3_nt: TGTGCCAGCAGCTTAGGCCTAGCGGGAGGGTTTGAGCAGTTCTTC

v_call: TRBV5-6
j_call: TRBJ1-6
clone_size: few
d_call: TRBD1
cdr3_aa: CASSLASTGTGGSSYNSPLHF
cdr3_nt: TGTGCCAGCAGCTTGGCCTCAACCGGGACAGGGGGAAGCTCCTATAATTCACCCCTCCACTTT

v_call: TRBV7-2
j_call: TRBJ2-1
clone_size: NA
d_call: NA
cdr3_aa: CAGSPQGEGLYNEQFF
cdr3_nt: TGTGCCGGCAGCCCCCAGGGGGAGGGCCTCTACAATGAGCAGTTCTTC

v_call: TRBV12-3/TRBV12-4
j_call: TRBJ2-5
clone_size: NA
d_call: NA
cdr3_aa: CASRKRGPLQETQYF
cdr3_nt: TGTGCCAGCAGAAAAAGGGGACCGCTCCAAGAGACCCAGTACTTC

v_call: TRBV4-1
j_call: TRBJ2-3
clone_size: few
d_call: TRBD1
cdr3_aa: CASSPQGAVDTQYF
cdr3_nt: TGCGCCAGCAGCCCGCAGGGGGCTGTAGATACGCAGTATTTT

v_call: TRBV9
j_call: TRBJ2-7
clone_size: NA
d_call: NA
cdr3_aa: CASSVGGAVGEQYF
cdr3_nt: TGTGCCAGCAGCGTAGGGGGAGCGGTGGGCGAGCAGTACTTC

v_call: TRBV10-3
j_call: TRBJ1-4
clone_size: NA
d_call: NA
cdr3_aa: CAISGGPTTNEKLFF
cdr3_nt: TGTGCCATCAGCGGGGGGCCAACAACTAATGAAAAACTGTTTTTT

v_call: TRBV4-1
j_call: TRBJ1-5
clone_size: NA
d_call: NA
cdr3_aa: CASSQVISQPQHF
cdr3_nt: TGCGCCAGCAGCCAGGTTATAAGTCAGCCCCAGCATTTT

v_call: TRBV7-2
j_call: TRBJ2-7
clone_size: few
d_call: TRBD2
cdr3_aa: CASSLDQASGTYEQYF
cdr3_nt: TGTGCCAGCAGCTTAGATCAAGCTAGCGGAACCTACGAGCAGTACTTC

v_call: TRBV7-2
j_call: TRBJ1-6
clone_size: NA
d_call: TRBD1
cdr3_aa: CASSVDRRLNNSPLHF
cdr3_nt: TGTGCCAGCAGCGTGGACAGGCGGCTCAACAATTCACCCCTCCACTTT

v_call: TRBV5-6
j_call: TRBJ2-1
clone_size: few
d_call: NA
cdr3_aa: CASSLDDLTPNWGWCEQFF
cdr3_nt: TGTGCCAGCAGCTTGGATGACCTTACCCCCAATTGGGGGTGGTGTGAGCAGTTCTTC

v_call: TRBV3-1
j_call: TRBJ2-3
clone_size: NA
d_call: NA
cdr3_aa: CASSQETRTVTQYF
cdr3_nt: TGTGCCAGCAGCCAAGAAACGCGCACAGTTACGCAGTATTTT

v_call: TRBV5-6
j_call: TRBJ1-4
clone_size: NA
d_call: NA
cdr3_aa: CASTSPVRGRGMWANEKLFF
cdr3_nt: TGTGCCAGCACCTCACCTGTCCGGGGGCGGGGTATGTGGGCTAATGAAAAACTGTTTTTT

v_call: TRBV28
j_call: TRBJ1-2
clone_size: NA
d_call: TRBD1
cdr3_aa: CASRRGSPVGYTF
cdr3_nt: TGTGCCAGCCGCAGGGGGAGCCCTGTGGGCTACACCTTC

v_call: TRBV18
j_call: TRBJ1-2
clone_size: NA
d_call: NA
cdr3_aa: CASSPSTGIYGYTF
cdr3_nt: TGTGCCAGCTCACCATCGACAGGAATCTATGGCTACACCTTC

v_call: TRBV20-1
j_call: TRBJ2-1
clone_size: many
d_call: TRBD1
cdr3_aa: CSARDWSGTAYNEQFF
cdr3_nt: TGCAGTGCTAGAGATTGGTCCGGGACAGCTTACAATGAGCAGTTCTTC

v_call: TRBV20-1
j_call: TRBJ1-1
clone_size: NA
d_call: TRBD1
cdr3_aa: CSARAPGQANTEAFF
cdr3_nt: TGCAGTGCTAGGGCTCCGGGACAGGCGAACACTGAAGCTTTCTTT

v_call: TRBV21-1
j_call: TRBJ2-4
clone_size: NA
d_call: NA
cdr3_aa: CASSTDPAKNIQYF
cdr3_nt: TGTGCCAGCAGCACGGACCCAGCCAAAAACATTCAGTACTTC

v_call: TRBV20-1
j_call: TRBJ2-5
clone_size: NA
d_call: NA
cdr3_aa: CSARPGRGTGETQYF
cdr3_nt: TGCAGTGCTCGACCCGGCAGGGGAACGGGAGAGACCCAGTACTTC

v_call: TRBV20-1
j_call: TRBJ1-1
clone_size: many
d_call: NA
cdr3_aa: CSAGGTEAFF
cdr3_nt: TGCAGTGCCGGGGGGACTGAAGCTTTCTTT

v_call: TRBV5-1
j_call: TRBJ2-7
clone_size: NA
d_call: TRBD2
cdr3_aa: CASRKSGGPPYEQYF
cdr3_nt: TGCGCCAGCAGAAAAAGCGGGGGGCCGCCCTACGAGCAGTACTTC

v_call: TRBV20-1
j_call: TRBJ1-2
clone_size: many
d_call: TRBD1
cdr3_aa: CSARQGANYGYTF
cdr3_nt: TGCAGTGCTAGACAGGGGGCGAACTATGGCTACACCTTC

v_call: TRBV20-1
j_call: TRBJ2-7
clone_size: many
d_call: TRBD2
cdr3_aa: CSAMAGAFEQYF
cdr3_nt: TGCAGTGCTATGGCGGGAGCTTTCGAGCAGTACTTC

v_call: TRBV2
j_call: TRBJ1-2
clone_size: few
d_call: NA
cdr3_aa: CASSEEGLDYGYTF
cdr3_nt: TGTGCCAGCAGTGAGGAGGGATTGGACTATGGCTACACCTTC

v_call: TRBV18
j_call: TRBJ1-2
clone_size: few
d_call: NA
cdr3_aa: CASSPGQTQRGYTF
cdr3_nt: TGTGCCAGCTCACCAGGGCAGACCCAGAGGGGCTACACCTTC

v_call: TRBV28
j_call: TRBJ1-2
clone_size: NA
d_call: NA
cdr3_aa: CASSPKVWVPNYGYTF
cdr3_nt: TGTGCCAGCAGTCCAAAGGTTTGGGTTCCTAACTATGGCTACACCTTC

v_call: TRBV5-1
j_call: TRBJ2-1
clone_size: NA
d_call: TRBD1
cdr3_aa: CAGSWDRRREQFF
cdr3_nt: TGCGCCGGCAGCTGGGACAGAAGGCGTGAGCAGTTCTTC

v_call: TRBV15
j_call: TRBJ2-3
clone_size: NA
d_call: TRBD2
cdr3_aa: CATSRDLTSGRTDTQYF
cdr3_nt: TGTGCCACCAGCAGAGATCTAACTAGCGGGAGAACAGATACGCAGTATTTT

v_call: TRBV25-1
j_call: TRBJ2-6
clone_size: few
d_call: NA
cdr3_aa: CASSELVAGANVLTF
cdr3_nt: TGTGCCAGCAGTGAGTTAGTAGCTGGGGCCAACGTCCTGACTTTC

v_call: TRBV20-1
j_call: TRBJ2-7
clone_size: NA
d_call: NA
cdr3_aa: CSARNSPGRAYDQYF
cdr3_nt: TGCAGTGCTAGAAATTCACCAGGCCGGGCCTACGATCAGTACTTC

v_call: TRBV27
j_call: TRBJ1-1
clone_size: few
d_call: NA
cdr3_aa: CASSLSTKPNTEAFF
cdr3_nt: TGTGCCAGCAGTTTATCCACAAAGCCGAACACTGAAGCTTTCTTT

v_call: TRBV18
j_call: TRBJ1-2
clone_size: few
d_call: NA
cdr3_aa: CASSPGAYPRSGYTF
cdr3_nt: TGTGCCAGCTCACCAGGTGCCTACCCTCGTTCTGGCTACACCTTC

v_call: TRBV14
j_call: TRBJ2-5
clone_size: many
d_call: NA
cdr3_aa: CASSQVGRGKTQYF
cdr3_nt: TGTGCCAGCAGCCAAGTGGGGAGAGGGAAGACCCAGTACTTC

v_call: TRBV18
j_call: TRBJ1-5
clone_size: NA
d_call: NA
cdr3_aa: CASSQGTYNQPQHF
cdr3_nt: TGTGCCAGCTCACAGGGTACCTACAATCAGCCCCAGCATTTT

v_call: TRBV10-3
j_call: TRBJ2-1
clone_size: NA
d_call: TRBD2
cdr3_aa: CAISEPSSGRTEGNEQFF
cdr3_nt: TGTGCCATCAGTGAGCCGTCTAGCGGGAGGACCGAAGGCAATGAGCAGTTCTTC

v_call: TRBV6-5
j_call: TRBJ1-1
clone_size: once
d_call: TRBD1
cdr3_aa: CASSLMPGTGGAFF
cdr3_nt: TGTGCCAGCAGCCTGATGCCCGGGACAGGTGGAGCTTTCTTT

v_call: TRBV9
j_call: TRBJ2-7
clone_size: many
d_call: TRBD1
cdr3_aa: CASSVSAGGLDEQYF
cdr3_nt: TGTGCCAGCAGCGTATCGGCAGGGGGTTTAGACGAGCAGTACTTC

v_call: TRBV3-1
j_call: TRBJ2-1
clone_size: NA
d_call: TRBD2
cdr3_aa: CASSQAGGAGGKEQFF
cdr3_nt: TGTGCCAGCAGCCAAGCCGGAGGAGCGGGGGGAAAGGAGCAGTTCTTC

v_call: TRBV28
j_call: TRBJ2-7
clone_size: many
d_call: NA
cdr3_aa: CASSPSGRGAREQYF
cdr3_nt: TGTGCCAGCAGTCCTTCGGGGAGGGGGGCGAGGGAGCAGTACTTC

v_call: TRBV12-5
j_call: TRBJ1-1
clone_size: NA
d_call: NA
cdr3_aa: CASVLTGSTEAFF
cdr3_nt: TGTGCTAGTGTTCTAACCGGATCCACTGAAGCTTTCTTT

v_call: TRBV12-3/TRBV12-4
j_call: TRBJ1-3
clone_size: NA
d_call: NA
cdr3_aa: CASSSPGGPSSGNTIYF
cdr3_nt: TGTGCCAGCAGTTCCCCTGGGGGCCCCAGCTCTGGAAACACCATATATTTT

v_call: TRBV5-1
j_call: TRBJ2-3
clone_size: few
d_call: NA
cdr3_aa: CASSFEETDTQYF
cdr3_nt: TGCGCCAGCAGCTTTGAGGAAACAGATACGCAGTATTTT

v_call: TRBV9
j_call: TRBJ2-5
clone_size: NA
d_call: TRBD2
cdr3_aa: CTSSVEGSGGGQETQYF
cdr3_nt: TGTACCAGCAGCGTAGAGGGTAGCGGGGGGGGCCAAGAGACCCAGTACTTC

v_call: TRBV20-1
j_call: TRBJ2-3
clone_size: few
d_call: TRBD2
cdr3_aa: CSAREGGYTDTQYF
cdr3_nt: TGCAGTGCTAGAGAGGGGGGGTACACAGATACGCAGTATTTT

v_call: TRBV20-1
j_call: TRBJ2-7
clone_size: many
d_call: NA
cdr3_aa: CSAPGMGDYEQYF
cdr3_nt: TGCAGTGCCCCGGGGATGGGGGACTACGAGCAGTACTTC

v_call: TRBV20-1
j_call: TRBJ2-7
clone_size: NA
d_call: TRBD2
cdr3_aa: CSARTSGRRDEQYF
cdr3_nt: TGCAGTGCCCGGACTAGCGGGAGAAGGGACGAGCAGTACTTC